One and the same sample provided the 21 T cell receptor beta chains below, sequenced in a study of blood T cell repertoires in COVID-19. The table came from immunoSEQ multiplex PCR; TCRdb's copy has only in-frame clones and leaves some out. The sample lists 95,000 to 150,000 clones; approximately 90% were seen once. Sequencing was carried out using peripheral blood. The receptors here all came from a human donor in a cohort sampled during active COVID-19.

This chain joins TRBV11-3 and TRBJ2-1; 11 bases are shared with TRBD1. The CDR3 runs to 14 residues. The V gene end was trimmed by 5 bases and the J gene end by 8 bases; junction bases not matched to a gene: 5. CDR1 SGHNT and CDR2 YENEEA come from the germline V gene. CDR3 region: CASSGGQGVYEQFF. The CDR3 DNA sequence: TGTGCCAGCAGCGGGGGACAGGGGGTCTATGAGCAGTTCTTC. Drawing the rest from reference TRBV11-3 and TRBJ2-1, the complete variable domain is EAGVVQSPRYKIIEKKQPVAFWCNPISGHNTLYWYLQNLGQGPELLIRYENEEAVDDSQLPKDRFSAERLKGVDSTLKIQPAELGDSAVYLCASSGGQGVYEQFFGPGTRLTVL.

Concerning this clone itself: A junction end diverges from the germline sequence, so it may reflect a read error. In DNA form, the CDR3 reads TGTGCCAGCAGCACCGGGACAGACGGCTCTTTT. Translating it yields CASSTGTDGSF. This chain joins TRBV12-3 or TRBV12-4 and TRBJ2-3; 7 nucleotides align to TRBD1. The CDR3 is 11 amino acids.

This chain joins TRBV6-5 and TRBJ2-5, with 9 positions matching TRBD2. The CDR3 has 16 amino acids. After removal of 0 bases from V and 4 bases from J, the junction contained 6 bases not matched to a gene. Per germline, CDR1 MNHEY and CDR2 SVGAGI. The CDR3 DNA reads as TGTGCCAGCAGTTACTCTAGCGGGGGCTCTCGAGAGACCCAGTACTTC. The encoded protein is CASSYSSGGSRETQYF.

This rearrangement joins TRBV9 to TRBJ2-2, with D possibly being TRBD1 (8 bases). This CDR3 has 16 residues. Germline lookup yields CDR1 SGDLS and CDR2 YYNGEE. The V and J ends lost 6 bases and 12 bases respectively, with 27 bases between them. The CDR3 nucleotides are TGTGCCAGCACCCTGGACAGGGAGGGGGACATGGCGCAGCTGTTTTTT. Translated, it gives CASTLDREGDMAQLFF.

This rearrangement joins TRBV3-1 (or the pseudogene TRBV3-2) to TRBJ2-2; D gene unclear. Between the trimmed V and J ends, which lost 3 bases and 2 bases, there was a span of 7 bases. CDR3 size: 14 residues. CDR1 is LGHDT and CDR2 is YNNKEL in the germline V gene (reference sequence). The CDR3 DNA reads as TGTGCCAGCAGCCAGGAACTAAACACCGGGGAGCTGTTTTTT. As protein: CASSQELNTGELFF.

The chain recombines TRBV5-1 with TRBJ2-1, with 7 bases that match TRBD2. The CDR3 extends over 13 amino acids. Unmatched junction bases numbered 10, after V lost 8 bases and J lost 8 bases. Germline CDR1 and CDR2: SGHRS and YFSETQ. CDR3 region: CASQRLADHEQFF. CDR3 DNA sequence: TGCGCCAGTCAAAGGCTAGCGGACCATGAGCAGTTCTTC.

This chain uses TRBV11-2 with TRBJ2-3; 10 bases line up with TRBD2. CDR1 is SGHAT, CDR2 FQNNGV, per germline. This CDR3 is 16 amino acids long. The V gene end was trimmed by 4 bases and the J gene end by 1 base; junction bases not matched to a gene: 5. The CDR3 region is CASSSNSGGRTDTQYF. CDR3 nucleotide sequence: TGTGCCAGCAGCTCCAATAGCGGGGGGCGCACAGATACGCAGTATTTT.

This sequence joins TRBV6-2 or TRBV6-3 and TRBJ1-4; weak D call: TRBD1 (6 bases). The V and J ends lost 2 bases and 4 bases respectively, with 8 bases between them. Germline V CDR1 and CDR2: MNHEY, SVGEGT. CDR3 length equals 14 residues. CDR3 sequence: CASSYGQFNEKLFF. CDR3 nucleotides: TGTGCCAGCAGTTACGGACAGTTTAATGAAAAACTGTTTTTT.

This chain joins TRBV6-4 and TRBJ2-7; the D gene is possibly TRBD1 (5 bases). V lost 0 bases and J 0 bases, leaving 9 bases between the germline ends. Germline CDR1 and CDR2: MRHNA and SNTAGT. The CDR3 covers 15 residues. The CDR3 DNA is TGTGCCAGCAGTGACTCGTACAGGAGCTCCTACGAGCAGTACTTC. It yields the protein CASSDSYRSSYEQYF.

V usage is TRBV20-1 and J usage is TRBJ1-4; D ambiguous. V lost 4 bases, J lost 7 bases, and 7 bases lay in between. The CDR3 has 11 residues. The germline CDR1 and CDR2 sequences are DFQATT and SNEGSKA (reference sequence). The CDR3 protein is CSAKRVEKLFF. CDR3 coding DNA: TGCAGTGCTAAGAGGGTTGAAAAACTGTTTTTT.

The chain joins TRBV9 to TRBJ1-2; 9 bases map to TRBD1. With 3 bases clipped from V and 4 bases from J, the junction kept 10 bases outside the gene matches. CDR1 is SGDLS and CDR2 is YYNGEE in the germline V gene. The CDR3 length is 16 residues. The CDR3 sequence: CASSATGTGTSYGYTF. The CDR3 DNA follows: TGTGCCAGCAGCGCAACCGGGACAGGGACCTCCTATGGCTACACCTTC. The full variable domain, completed using reference TRBV9 and TRBJ1-2, is DSGVTQTPKHLITATGQRVTLRCSPRSGDLSVYWYQQSLDQGLQFLIQYYNGEERAKGNILERFSAQQFPDLHSELNLSSLELGDSALYFCASSATGTGTSYGYTFGSGTRLTVV.

The chain joins TRBV24-1 to TRBJ2-7; D gene ambiguous. Germline V gives CDR1 KGHDR, CDR2 SFDVKD. The CDR3 length is 13 residues. V shed 5 bases and J shed 5 bases, with 12 bases lying between them. CDR3 in DNA: TGTGCCACCAGTGCCACCGGTAACCACGAGCAGTACTTC. It yields the protein CATSATGNHEQYF.

V and J are TRBV4-1 and TRBJ1-3; a possible D gene is TRBD1 (5 bases). Looked up from germline, CDR1 is MGHRA and CDR2 is YSYEKL. V shed 1 base and J shed 4 bases, with 20 bases lying between them. The CDR3 spans 18 residues. The CDR3 bases are TGCGCCAGCAGCCAAGTCGATATGGGACTAACTAGCGGAAACACCATATATTTT. Its translation: CASSQVDMGLTSGNTIYF.

This clone was counted a single time. CDR3 DNA: TGTGCCAGCAGGTCCAGGGGTAGGGGCACAGATACGCAGTATTTT. Its translation is CASRSRGRGTDTQYF. This chain joins TRBV6-5 and TRBJ2-3; D is possibly TRBD1 (6 bases). V gave up 6 bases and J gave up 1 base, with 14 bases separating them. The germline V gene has CDR1 MNHEY and CDR2 SVGAGI. The CDR3 is 15 residues long.

This chain links TRBV5-4 with TRBJ2-2; the match to TRBD1 covers 7 bases. The CDR3 runs 13 residues. After removal of 4 bases from V and 5 bases from J, the junction contained 2 bases not matched to a gene. Germline V lookup: CDR1 SGHNT, CDR2 YYREEE (reference sequence). The CDR3 reads CASSRDSTGELFF. CDR3 in DNA: TGTGCCAGCAGCCGGGACAGTACCGGGGAGCTGTTTTTT.

The chain couples TRBV18 to TRBJ2-7, with TRBD2 identical over 13 bases. J was trimmed by 5 bases and V by 2 bases; bases with no gene match: 6. CDR1 is KGHSH, CDR2 LQKENI, per germline. This CDR3 is 16 amino acids long. The CDR3 here is CASSPGLAGVLDEQYF. Here the CDR3 DNA reads TGTGCCAGCTCACCAGGACTAGCGGGGGTGTTGGACGAGCAGTACTTC. The whole variable domain, remainder taken from reference TRBV18 and TRBJ2-7, is NAGVMQNPRHLVRRRGQEARLRCSPMKGHSHVYWYRQLPEEGLKFMVYLQKENIIDESGMPKERFSAEFPKEGPSILRIQQVVRGDSAAYFCASSPGLAGVLDEQYFGPGTRLTVT.

The chain employs TRBV3-1 (or the pseudogene TRBV3-2) and TRBJ2-5; no clear D. Germline lookup yields CDR1 LGHDT and CDR2 YNNKEL (reference sequence). The CDR3 has 13 amino acids. V was clipped by 1 base and J by 5 bases, with 8 bases between them. In nucleotides, the CDR3 is TGTGCCAGCAGCCAAGCTGACAAGGAGACCCAGTACTTC. Amino acid sequence: CASSQADKETQYF.

This clone appeared once. The CDR3 reads CASSVGGQGAGEQYF. For the CDR3, the DNA is TGTGCCAGCAGCGTAGGGGGACAGGGGGCAGGCGAGCAGTACTTC. The chain uses TRBV9 and TRBJ2-7, with 12 bases matching TRBD1. The CDR3 is 15 amino acids. V dropped 0 bases and J dropped 6; count of bases not matched to a gene: 4. Germline V gene sequence: CDR1 SGDLS, CDR2 YYNGEE.

The V and J genes are TRBV10-2 and TRBJ1-2, with TRBD1 matching over 9 bases. Per the germline V gene, CDR1 is WSHSY and CDR2 is SAAADI. The CDR3 contains 18 residues. V lost 4 bases and J lost 3; bases outside the gene matches: 15. The CDR3 loop is CASSGRDRAPRGDYGYTF. The CDR3 DNA follows: TGCGCCAGCAGTGGCCGGGACAGGGCCCCAAGAGGGGACTATGGCTACACCTTC.

This chain joins TRBV7-8 and TRBJ1-1; 8 bases match TRBD1. V was clipped by 3 bases and J by 3 bases; unmatched bases: 3. CDR1 is SGHVS, CDR2 FQNEAQ, per germline. The CDR3 consists of 14 residues. This CDR3 reads CASSLRQGYTEAFF. The CDR3 nucleotides are TGTGCCAGCAGCTTGCGACAGGGGTACACTGAAGCTTTCTTT.

This chain links TRBV6-4 with TRBJ2-1, with 7 bases lining up with TRBD1. Germline V CDR1 and CDR2: MRHNA, SNTAGT. Trimming at V came to 0 bases and at J to 9 bases, leaving 8 bases not matched to a gene. The CDR3 length is 15 residues. CDR3 nucleotide sequence: TGTGCCAGCAGTGACTCGAGTGACAGGGCGGGTGAGCAGTTCTTC. It is translated as CASSDSSDRAGEQFF.